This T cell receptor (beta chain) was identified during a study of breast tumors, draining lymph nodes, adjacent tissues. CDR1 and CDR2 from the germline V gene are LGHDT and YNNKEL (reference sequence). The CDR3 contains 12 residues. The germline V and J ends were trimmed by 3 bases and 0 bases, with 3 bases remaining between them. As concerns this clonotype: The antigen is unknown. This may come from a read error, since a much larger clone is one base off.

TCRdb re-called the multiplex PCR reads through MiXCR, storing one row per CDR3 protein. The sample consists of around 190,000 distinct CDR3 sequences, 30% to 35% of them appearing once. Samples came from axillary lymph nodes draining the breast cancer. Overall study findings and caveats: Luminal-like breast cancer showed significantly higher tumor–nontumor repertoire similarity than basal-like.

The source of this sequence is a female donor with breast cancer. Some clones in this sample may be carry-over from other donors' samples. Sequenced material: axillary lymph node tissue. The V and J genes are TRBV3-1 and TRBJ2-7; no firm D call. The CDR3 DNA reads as TGTGCCAGCAGCCACAGCTCCTACGAGCAGTACTTC. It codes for CASSHSSYEQYF.